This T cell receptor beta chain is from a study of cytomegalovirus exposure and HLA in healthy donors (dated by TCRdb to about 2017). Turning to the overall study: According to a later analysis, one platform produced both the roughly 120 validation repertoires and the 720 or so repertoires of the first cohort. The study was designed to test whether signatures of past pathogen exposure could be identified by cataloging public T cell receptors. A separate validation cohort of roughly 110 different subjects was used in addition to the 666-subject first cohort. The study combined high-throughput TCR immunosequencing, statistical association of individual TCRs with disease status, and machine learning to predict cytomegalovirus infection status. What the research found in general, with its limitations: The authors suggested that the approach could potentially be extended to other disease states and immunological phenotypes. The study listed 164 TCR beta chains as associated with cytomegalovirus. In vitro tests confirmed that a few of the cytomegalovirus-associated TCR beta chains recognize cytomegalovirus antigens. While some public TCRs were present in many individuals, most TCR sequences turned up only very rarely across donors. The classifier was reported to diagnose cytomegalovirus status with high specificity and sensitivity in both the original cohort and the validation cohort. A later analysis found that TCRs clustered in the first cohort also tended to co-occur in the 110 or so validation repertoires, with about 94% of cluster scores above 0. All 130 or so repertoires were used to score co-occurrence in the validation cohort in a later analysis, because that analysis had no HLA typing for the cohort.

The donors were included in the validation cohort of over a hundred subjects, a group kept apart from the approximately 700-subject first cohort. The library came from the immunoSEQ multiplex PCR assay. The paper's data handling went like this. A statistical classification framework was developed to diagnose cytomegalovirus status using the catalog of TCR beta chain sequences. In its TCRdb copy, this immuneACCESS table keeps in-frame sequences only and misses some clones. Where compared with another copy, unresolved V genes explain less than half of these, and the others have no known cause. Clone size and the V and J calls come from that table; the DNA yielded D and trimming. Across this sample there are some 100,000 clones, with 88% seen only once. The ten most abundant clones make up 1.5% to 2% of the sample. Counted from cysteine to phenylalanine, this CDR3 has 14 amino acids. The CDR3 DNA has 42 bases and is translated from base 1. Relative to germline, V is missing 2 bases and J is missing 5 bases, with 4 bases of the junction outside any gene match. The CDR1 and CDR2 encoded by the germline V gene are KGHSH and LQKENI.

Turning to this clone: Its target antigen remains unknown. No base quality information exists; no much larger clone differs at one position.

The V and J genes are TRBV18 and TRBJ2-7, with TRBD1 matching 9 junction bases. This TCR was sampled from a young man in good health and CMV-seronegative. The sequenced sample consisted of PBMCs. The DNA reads TGTGCCAGCTCACCAGGACAGGGGCGCGACGAGCAGTACTTC. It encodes CASSPGQGRDEQYF.